This entry lists 8 T cell receptor beta chains sequenced from one sample in a study of T-cell memory formation after mild COVID-19. In TCRdb, the 5' RACE reads were re-called with MiXCR into one record per CDR3 protein. This table holds more than 300,000 distinct CDR3 sequences, about 13% found once. Sequencing was done on a sample of PBMCs or a T cell subset sorted from them (not recorded which). These receptors all stem from a man aged 18 to 30 who had mild COVID-19 (a few samples of this study predate the infection). Cell type and time point are not known.

The chain recombines TRBV3-1 with TRBJ1-3; TRBD1 aligns across 10 bases. With 4 bases clipped from V and 3 bases from J, the junction kept 6 bases outside the gene matches. This CDR3 region has 16 residues. Germline lookup yields CDR1 LGHDT and CDR2 YNNKEL (reference sequence). The CDR3 reads CASSPSDRGLGNTIYF. The CDR3, as DNA: TGTGCCAGCAGCCCCTCCGACAGGGGGCTTGGAAACACCATATATTTT. The full variable domain, rest sourced from reference TRBV3-1 and TRBJ1-3, is DTAVSQTPKYLVTQMGNDKSIKCEQNLGHDTMYWYKQDSKKFLKIMFSYNNKELIINETVPNRFSPKSPDKAHLNLHINSLELGDSAVYFCASSPSDRGLGNTIYFGEGSWLTVV.

The chain uses TRBV7-2 and TRBJ2-5; no reliable D call. Trimming pared 4 bases from V and 1 base from J, leaving 7 bases between. CDR1 SGHTA and CDR2 FQGNSA come from the germline V gene. This CDR3 comprises 13 residues. Written as DNA, the CDR3 is TGTGCCAGCAGCTATTCCCTCCAAGAGACCCAGTACTTC. Its translation: CASSYSLQETQYF. Based on the CDR3 plus reference TRBV7-2 and TRBJ2-5, the full variable domain is GAGVSQSPSNKVTEKGKDVELRCDPISGHTALYWYRQSLGQGLEFLIYFQGNSAPDKSGLPSDRFSAERTGGSVSTLTIQRTQQEDSAVYLCASSYSLQETQYFGPGTRLLVL.

The genes are TRBV5-1 and TRBJ2-1; D is unclear. CDR1 SGHRS and CDR2 YFSETQ come from the germline V gene. There are 12 residues in the CDR3. V was pared by 0 bases and J by 6 bases, with 4 bases between. CDR3 nucleotides: TGCGCCAGCAGCTTGGCCTCCAATGAGCAGTTCTTC. It specifies CASSLASNEQFF.

Only a few counts were recorded for this clonotype. The V gene is TRBV12-3 or TRBV12-4, the J gene TRBJ2-1; no definite D call. Trimming took off 8 bases at V and 9 bases at J, with 11 bases between the two ends. This CDR3 is 11 amino acids long. CDR3 sequence reads: CASLYSGEQFF. The CDR3 DNA reads as TGTGCCAGCCTCTACTCTGGTGAGCAGTTCTTC.

This clonotype was counted a few times. The chain recombines TRBV2 with TRBJ1-6; no definite D call. The ends were cut back, 6 bases at V and 7 bases at J, with 16 bases in the middle. The CDR3 extends over 15 amino acids. CDR1 is SNHLY, CDR2 FYNNEI, per germline. The CDR3 DNA sequence: TGTGCCAGCAGCATGGGGAGGCGAAAGAATTCACCCCTCCACTTT. This sequence encodes CASSMGRRKNSPLHF.

This clonotype appeared a few times. The chain couples TRBV6-1 to TRBJ2-1; D is possibly TRBD1 (6 bases). The CDR3 has 15 amino acids. CDR1 MNHNS and CDR2 SASEGT come from the germline V gene. V gave up 4 bases and J gave up 2 bases, with 12 bases separating them. CDR3 in DNA: TGTGCCAGCAGTGCCCTGACAGGCACCTACAATGAGCAGTTCTTC. It yields the protein CASSALTGTYNEQFF.

This clonotype showed up many times. V usage is TRBV12-3 or TRBV12-4 and J usage is TRBJ2-5; 8 nucleotides line up with TRBD1. V gave up 5 bases and J gave up 5 bases; unmatched junction bases: 10. The CDR3 runs 15 residues. The DNA for the CDR3 is TGTGCCAGCAGTCAATACCCAGGGGGCTGGGAGACCCAGTACTTC. It encodes CASSQYPGGWETQYF.

This clonotype was counted between two and nine times. The gene calls are TRBV5-1 and TRBJ2-7, with D tentatively TRBD2 (6 bases). The germline V gene encodes CDR1 SGHRS and CDR2 YFSETQ. This CDR3 spans 14 amino acids. With 3 bases removed from V and 3 bases from J, the gap between germline ends came to 13 bases. DNA for the CDR3: TGCGCCAGCAGCTCGGAGGGAGACTTCTACGAGCAGTACTTC. This encodes CASSSEGDFYEQYF.